This is a list of T cell receptor beta chains from one sample in a study of shared clonotypes between healthy human individuals. Only in-frame clones appear in the TCRdb table, and some are missing; sequencing was by immunoSEQ multiplex PCR. This sample has under 2.5 million clones; approximately 90% occur once, and the top ten carry about 0.41%. What was sequenced was naive CD4+ T cells from PBMCs. The receptor set was obtained from a man between 18 and 35 years old in good health. Some clones in this sample may be carry-over from other donors' samples. Each CDR3 is given with its conserved first and last residue. D genes are given only for firm matches. Only part of the rows carry a size: once, few, many, or a class if the clone is expanded.

J: TRBJ2-1
V: TRBV5-1
size: .
D: TRBD1
CDR3: CASSSPQGANEQFF
DNA: TGCGCCAGCAGCTCCCCACAGGGGGCGAATGAGCAGTTCTTC

J: TRBJ2-7
V: TRBV11-2
size: .
D: TRBD1
CDR3: CASSGRDRATYEQYF
DNA: TGTGCCAGCAGCGGAAGGGACAGAGCGACATACGAGCAGTACTTC

J: TRBJ2-1
V: TRBV27
size: .
D: .
CDR3: CASTGGPPYNEQFF
DNA: TGTGCCAGCACGGGCGGACCTCCCTACAATGAGCAGTTCTTC

J: TRBJ2-2
V: TRBV7-9
size: .
D: .
CDR3: CASSPRVNTGELFF
DNA: TGTGCCAGCAGCCCCAGGGTGAACACCGGGGAGCTGTTTTTT

J: TRBJ1-5
V: TRBV15
size: .
D: .
CDR3: CATSRDPRQRNQPQHF
DNA: TGTGCCACCAGCAGAGACCCCAGACAGAGAAATCAGCCCCAGCATTTT

J: TRBJ1-1
V: TRBV5-4
size: .
D: .
CDR3: CASSLDAWENTEAFF
DNA: TGTGCCAGCAGCTTGGACGCATGGGAGAACACTGAAGCTTTCTTT

J: TRBJ2-7
V: TRBV7-6
size: .
D: TRBD1
CDR3: CASSRDRSYEQYF
DNA: TGTGCCAGCAGCCGGGACAGATCTTACGAGCAGTACTTC

J: TRBJ2-2
V: TRBV7-2
size: .
D: TRBD2
CDR3: CASSPETSGRRGTGELFF
DNA: TGTGCCAGCAGCCCCGAAACTAGCGGGAGACGGGGCACCGGGGAGCTGTTTTTT

J: TRBJ2-1
V: TRBV5-1
size: .
D: TRBD2
CDR3: CASSLEGGSSYNEQFF
DNA: TGCGCCAGCAGCTTGGAAGGCGGGAGCTCCTACAATGAGCAGTTCTTC

J: TRBJ2-7
V: TRBV29-1
size: .
D: .
CDR3: CSVEWQGKGEQYF
DNA: TGCAGCGTTGAATGGCAGGGAAAGGGCGAGCAGTACTTC

J: TRBJ2-1
V: TRBV5-4
size: .
D: .
CDR3: CASSLLGITYNEQFF
DNA: TGTGCCAGCAGCTTGCTGGGGATAACCTACAATGAGCAGTTCTTC

J: TRBJ2-2
V: TRBV5-1
size: .
D: TRBD2
CDR3: CASSLLSSGPTGELFF
DNA: TGCGCCAGCAGCTTGCTTTCTAGCGGGCCCACCGGGGAGCTGTTTTTT

J: TRBJ2-5
V: TRBV11-2
size: .
D: .
CDR3: CASSSQPWEETQYF
DNA: TGTGCCAGCAGCTCACAGCCTTGGGAGGAGACCCAGTACTTC

J: TRBJ1-2
V: TRBV5-4
size: .
D: TRBD1
CDR3: CASRNGTGAYGYTF
DNA: TGTGCCAGCAGAAACGGGACAGGGGCGTATGGCTACACCTTC

J: TRBJ2-3
V: TRBV6-5
size: .
D: .
CDR3: CASSFGQVTDTQYF
DNA: TGTGCCAGCAGTTTCGGGCAGGTCACAGATACGCAGTATTTT

J: TRBJ2-7
V: TRBV28
size: .
D: TRBD2
CDR3: CASSLAGGAYEQYF
DNA: TGTGCCAGCAGTTTAGCGGGAGGCGCCTACGAGCAGTACTTC

J: TRBJ2-3
V: TRBV19
size: .
D: TRBD1
CDR3: CASSSDRGWKTDTQYF
DNA: TGTGCCAGTAGTTCCGACAGGGGGTGGAAGACAGATACGCAGTATTTT

J: TRBJ2-5
V: TRBV6-5
size: .
D: TRBD1
CDR3: CASSYGDSSTQYF
DNA: TGTGCCAGCAGTTACGGGGACAGCTCGACCCAGTACTTC

J: TRBJ2-5
V: TRBV6-5
size: .
D: .
CDR3: CASSYIRARETQYF
DNA: TGTGCCAGCAGTTACATCCGGGCTCGAGAGACCCAGTACTTC

J: TRBJ2-5
V: TRBV10-3
size: .
D: TRBD2
CDR3: CAIRPGTSGLNQETQYF
DNA: TGTGCCATCAGACCCGGGACTAGCGGACTAAACCAAGAGACCCAGTACTTC

J: TRBJ1-4
V: TRBV2
size: .
D: .
CDR3: CASRPRLRQNEKLFF
DNA: TGTGCCAGCAGGCCCAGGCTTAGACAGAATGAAAAACTGTTTTTT

J: TRBJ2-7
V: TRBV5-1
size: .
D: TRBD2
CDR3: CASSSPGLASSEQYF
DNA: TGCGCCAGCAGCAGTCCGGGACTAGCTTCCTCCGAGCAGTACTTC

J: TRBJ2-7
V: TRBV18
size: .
D: TRBD2
CDR3: CASSPPGSGRSYEQYF
DNA: TGTGCCAGCTCACCACCGGGTAGCGGGAGGAGCTACGAGCAGTACTTC

J: TRBJ1-5
V: TRBV9
size: .
D: TRBD1
CDR3: CASSPHPGQHSNQPQHF
DNA: TGTGCCAGCAGCCCCCACCCGGGACAGCATAGCAATCAGCCCCAGCATTTT

J: TRBJ2-2
V: TRBV5-1
size: .
D: .
CDR3: CASSPKTGYDGELFF
DNA: TGCGCCAGCAGCCCAAAAACAGGGTATGACGGGGAGCTGTTTTTT

J: TRBJ2-1
V: TRBV6-6
size: .
D: TRBD2
CDR3: CASRVRREGFSNEQFF
DNA: TGTGCCAGCAGAGTTAGAAGGGAGGGGTTCTCAAATGAGCAGTTCTTC

J: TRBJ1-2
V: TRBV5-1
size: .
D: .
CDR3: CASSSDWSGYTF
DNA: TGCGCCAGCAGCTCGGACTGGTCAGGCTACACCTTC

J: TRBJ2-7
V: TRBV5-1
size: .
D: .
CDR3: CASSPGRHYEQYF
DNA: TGCGCCAGCAGCCCCGGGCGCCACTACGAGCAGTACTTC

J: TRBJ1-4
V: TRBV6-1
size: .
D: TRBD1
CDR3: CASDRGDATNEKLFF
DNA: TGTGCCAGCGACAGGGGTGACGCAACTAATGAAAAACTGTTTTTT

J: TRBJ2-7
V: TRBV5-6
size: .
D: .
CDR3: CASSSAYEQYF
DNA: TGTGCCAGCAGCTCTGCCTACGAGCAGTACTTC

J: TRBJ2-2
V: TRBV2
size: .
D: .
CDR3: CASSERMTGELFF
DNA: TGTGCCAGCAGTGAAAGAATGACCGGGGAGCTGTTTTTT

J: TRBJ1-1
V: TRBV28
size: few
D: .
CDR3: CASSSQGAKTTEAFF
DNA: TGTGCCAGCAGTTCCCAGGGAGCTAAGACCACTGAAGCTTTCTTT

J: TRBJ2-6
V: TRBV28
size: .
D: .
CDR3: CASSENGRGPGANVLTF
DNA: TGTGCCAGCAGTGAAAACGGGAGGGGGCCTGGGGCCAACGTCCTGACTTTC

J: TRBJ1-2
V: TRBV28
size: .
D: .
CDR3: CAGFSGYGYTF
DNA: TGTGCCGGCTTCTCCGGGTATGGCTACACCTTC

J: TRBJ2-7
V: TRBV27
size: .
D: TRBD1
CDR3: CASRTGTGAYEQYF
DNA: TGTGCCAGCAGGACCGGGACAGGGGCCTACGAGCAGTACTTC

J: TRBJ2-2
V: TRBV6-6
size: .
D: .
CDR3: CASSTLSLMELFF
DNA: TGTGCCAGCAGCACCCTCTCCTTAATGGAGCTGTTTTTT

J: TRBJ1-1
V: TRBV7-9
size: .
D: .
CDR3: CASSLAPTPSFF
DNA: TGTGCCAGCAGCTTAGCGCCGACACCGTCTTTCTTT

J: TRBJ2-2
V: TRBV7-8
size: .
D: .
CDR3: CASSFGTGELFF
DNA: TGTGCCAGCAGCTTTGGTACCGGGGAGCTGTTTTTT

J: TRBJ1-4
V: TRBV7-9
size: .
D: .
CDR3: CASSPDRLATNEKLFF
DNA: TGTGCCAGCAGTCCAGACAGACTGGCAACTAATGAAAAACTGTTTTTT

J: TRBJ1-5
V: TRBV19
size: .
D: TRBD1
CDR3: CASSVSRGGQPQHF
DNA: TGTGCCAGTAGTGTATCCAGGGGGGGCCAGCCCCAGCATTTT

J: TRBJ2-5
V: TRBV2
size: .
D: .
CDR3: CASRVGGTQYF
DNA: TGTGCCAGCCGGGTAGGCGGGACCCAGTACTTC

J: TRBJ1-3
V: TRBV28
size: .
D: .
CDR3: CASGGSGNTIYF
DNA: TGTGCCAGTGGGGGCTCTGGAAACACCATATATTTT

J: TRBJ2-7
V: TRBV2
size: .
D: .
CDR3: CASSDFIGEQYF
DNA: TGTGCCAGCAGTGACTTCATCGGGGAGCAGTACTTC

J: TRBJ1-1
V: TRBV7-9
size: .
D: .
CDR3: CASSFSADTEAFF
DNA: TGTGCCAGCAGCTTTTCGGCCGACACTGAAGCTTTCTTT

J: TRBJ2-1
V: TRBV27
size: .
D: TRBD1
CDR3: CASSLRGVGTGYHNEQFF
DNA: TGTGCCAGCAGTTTACGGGGGGTTGGGACAGGGTACCACAATGAGCAGTTCTTC

J: TRBJ2-5
V: TRBV7-8
size: once
D: .
CDR3: CASSPGTPSGQETQYF
DNA: TGTGCCAGCAGTCCCGGGACGCCATCGGGCCAAGAGACCCAGTACTTC

J: TRBJ2-1
V: TRBV4-3
size: .
D: .
CDR3: CASSQENGEQFF
DNA: TGCGCCAGCAGCCAAGAGAATGGTGAGCAGTTCTTC

J: TRBJ1-2
V: TRBV13
size: .
D: .
CDR3: CASSLRYYGYTF
DNA: TGTGCCAGCAGCTTAAGGTACTATGGCTACACCTTC

J: TRBJ2-1
V: TRBV28
size: .
D: TRBD2
CDR3: CASSTPAGGLYNEQFF
DNA: TGTGCCAGCAGTACCCCAGCGGGAGGGCTTTACAATGAGCAGTTCTTC

J: TRBJ2-3
V: TRBV10-3
size: .
D: .
CDR3: CAIRPGQTSTDTQYF
DNA: TGTGCCATCAGGCCCGGACAGACTAGCACAGATACGCAGTATTTT

J: TRBJ2-3
V: TRBV27
size: .
D: .
CDR3: CASRRQGGTDTQYF
DNA: TGTGCCAGCAGGAGGCAGGGGGGGACAGATACGCAGTATTTT

J: TRBJ2-1
V: TRBV11-2
size: .
D: .
CDR3: CASSLWSEPFDEQFF
DNA: TGTGCCAGCAGCTTATGGAGCGAGCCATTCGATGAGCAGTTCTTC

J: TRBJ2-7
V: TRBV5-1
size: .
D: TRBD2
CDR3: CASSQGTSGTEQYF
DNA: TGCGCCAGCAGCCAGGGGACTAGCGGGACTGAGCAGTACTTC

J: TRBJ1-2
V: TRBV11-1
size: .
D: .
CDR3: CASSRTREPYGYTF
DNA: TGTGCCAGCAGCCGAACCCGGGAACCCTATGGCTACACCTTC

J: TRBJ2-4
V: TRBV28
size: .
D: .
CDR3: CASSFWDRAKNIQYF
DNA: TGTGCCAGCAGTTTCTGGGATAGGGCCAAAAACATTCAGTACTTC

J: TRBJ2-5
V: TRBV28
size: .
D: .
CDR3: CASSWVAGGVETQYF
DNA: TGTGCCAGCAGTTGGGTGGCAGGGGGGGTGGAGACCCAGTACTTC

J: TRBJ1-2
V: TRBV10-3
size: .
D: TRBD1
CDR3: CAISEDRGVGGYTF
DNA: TGTGCCATCAGTGAGGACAGGGGAGTAGGTGGCTACACCTTC

J: TRBJ2-3
V: TRBV18
size: .
D: .
CDR3: CASSPSGADTQYF
DNA: TGTGCCAGCTCACCTTCAGGTGCCGATACGCAGTATTTT

J: TRBJ2-1
V: TRBV28
size: .
D: .
CDR3: CASRRRAFANEQFF
DNA: TGTGCCAGCAGAAGGAGGGCTTTCGCCAATGAGCAGTTCTTC